Presented here are 23 T cell receptor beta chains from one specimen sequenced in a study of Ad26.COV2.S vaccination and SARS-CoV-2 variants. Specified treatment: about 20 received Ad26.COV2.S at low or high dose, single or two shots; 5 received placebo; per-sample allocation not given. Sampling was done on day 63 after the first vaccine or placebo injection. Generated by immunoSEQ multiplex PCR, the TCRdb table keeps only in-frame clones and is missing some. The sample consists of about 410,000 clones, around 92% of them appearing once. The source material was peripheral blood, sampled in a trial of Ad26.COV2.S vaccine versus placebo. The source of these receptors is a person between 18 and 65 years old who received the Ad26.COV2.S COVID-19 vaccine or a placebo.

The chain joins TRBV14 to TRBJ2-1; maybe TRBD2 (5 bases). The CDR3 runs 17 residues. In germline, CDR1 is SGHDN, CDR2 FVKESK. V lost 1 base to trimming and J lost 8 bases, with 21 bases between them. The CDR3: CASSQVVLLESSDEQFF. DNA of the CDR3: TGTGCCAGCAGCCAAGTAGTTTTACTAGAGTCGTCCGATGAGCAGTTCTTC.

The chain employs TRBV7-2 and TRBJ2-7, with 11 nucleotides matching TRBD2. The CDR3 has 16 amino acids. CDR1 is SGHTA, CDR2 FQGNSA, per germline. Trimming cost V 5 bases and J 0 bases; bases outside gene matches: 6. In nucleotides, the CDR3 is TGTGCCAGCAGCCGTAGCGGGGGGGAGGTCTCCTACGAGCAGTACTTC. It is translated as CASSRSGGEVSYEQYF.

The V and J genes are TRBV19 and TRBJ2-1; TRBD2 matches 13 bases. Germline loops: CDR1 LNHDA, CDR2 SQIVND (reference sequence). The CDR3 has 18 amino acids. V dropped 6 bases and J dropped 1; count of bases not matched to a gene: 9. The DNA of the CDR3 is TGTGCCAGTAGCAGACTAGCGGGGGGTTACCTATCCTACAATGAGCAGTTCTTC. This translates into CASSRLAGGYLSYNEQFF.

The genes are TRBV2 and TRBJ2-1; 8 positions agree with TRBD2. Germline CDR1 reads SNHLY; CDR2 reads FYNNEI. V lost 2 bases, J lost 1 base, and 7 bases stayed unmatched. The CDR3 extends over 17 amino acids. In DNA, the CDR3 is TGTGCCAGCAGTGAATTCGGCGGGGGGTATTCCTACAATGAGCAGTTCTTC. Its protein product is CASSEFGGGYSYNEQFF.

The chain couples TRBV19 to TRBJ1-6; D remains ambiguous. The ends were cut back, 3 bases at V and 6 bases at J, with 6 bases in the middle. CDR3 length equals 13 residues. The germline V gene has CDR1 LNHDA and CDR2 SQIVND (reference sequence). The CDR3 nucleotides read TGTGCCAGTAGTATGTCCGTTAATTCACCCCTCCACTTT. Protein: CASSMSVNSPLHF.

The V call is TRBV15, the J call TRBJ1-1, with D unresolved. The CDR3 has 14 amino acids. V was clipped by 0 bases and J by 0 bases, with 5 bases between them. Per the germline V gene, CDR1 is LNHNV and CDR2 is YYDKDF (reference sequence). DNA for the CDR3: TGTGCCACCAGCAGAGATCCGGTGAACACTGAAGCTTTCTTT. Protein: CATSRDPVNTEAFF.

The chain employs TRBV7-6 and TRBJ2-3; 11 bases line up with TRBD2. This CDR3 spans 17 amino acids. The ends lost 0 bases at V and 0 bases at J; junction bases unmatched: 2. In germline, CDR1 is SGHVS, CDR2 FNYEAQ. In DNA, the CDR3 is TGTGCCAGCAGCTTAGCGCTAGCGGGGGGAAGCACAGATACGCAGTATTTT. It specifies CASSLALAGGSTDTQYF.

The chain couples TRBV7-2 to TRBJ2-7, with D possibly TRBD2 on 6 matching bases. This CDR3 contains 15 residues. Germline CDR1 and CDR2: SGHTA and FQGNSA. V lost 5 bases and J lost 2, with 16 bases in between. The CDR3 loop is CASSLPGLGTYEQYF. The CDR3 DNA reads as TGTGCCAGCAGCCTCCCGGGACTCGGGACCTACGAGCAGTACTTC.

This chain connects TRBV18 to TRBJ2-7, with a tentative D call TRBD2 (7 bases). Germline V gene data show CDR1 as KGHSH and CDR2 as LQKENI. V was clipped by 1 base and J by 1 base, with 8 bases between them. This CDR3 spans 14 amino acids. DNA for the CDR3: TGTGCCAGCTCACCACAGGGGGGGTCCTACGAGCAGTACTTC. Translated: CASSPQGGSYEQYF.

V is TRBV7-9 and J is TRBJ2-3, with a weak D call TRBD1 (5 bases). The V gene's germline CDR1 is SEHNR and CDR2 FQNEAQ (reference sequence). Trimming shortened V by 6 bases and J by 4 bases, and 14 bases separated the two germline ends. This CDR3 contains 14 residues. The DNA of the CDR3 is TGTGCCAGCAGAACAGATAGGGGCGCAGATACGCAGTATTTT. Translation: CASRTDRGADTQYF.

The chain links TRBV4-1 to TRBJ1-4; 8 positions agree with TRBD1. The CDR3 is 16 residues long. V shed 4 bases, J shed 6 bases, and the junction held 10 bases outside the gene matches. Looked up from germline, CDR1 is MGHRA and CDR2 is YSYEKL. The DNA of the CDR3 is TGCGCCAGCAGCCCAGTCAGGGGGCTTGGTGATGAAAAACTGTTTTTT. Translating gives CASSPVRGLGDEKLFF.

This clone showed up just once. The chain has TRBV6-2 or TRBV6-3 and TRBJ2-7, with TRBD2 as a possible D gene (7 bases). The CDR3 contains 16 residues. Germline loops: CDR1 MNHEY, CDR2 SVGEGT. Trimming removed 6 bases at V and 2 bases at J, with 20 bases between. CDR3 sequence (DNA): TGTGCCAGCAGCCCCCCCCGGGGGGCGCCCCCCTACGAGCAGTACTTC. Translating gives CASSPPRGAPPYEQYF.

This clone has only one observation. This chain joins TRBV12-3 or TRBV12-4 and TRBJ2-7, with 9 bases fitting TRBD1. The CDR3 totals 13 residues. V gave up 6 bases and J gave up 4 bases; unmatched junction bases: 4. CDR3 residues: CASSRDRVYEQYF. The CDR3, as DNA: TGTGCCAGCAGCCGGGACAGGGTGTACGAGCAGTACTTC.

V is TRBV7-2 and J is TRBJ2-4; tentative D call: TRBD1 (5 bases). The germline V gene has CDR1 SGHTA and CDR2 FQGNSA. The CDR3 has 15 residues. V lost 2 bases, J lost 0 bases, and 8 bases lay in between. The CDR3 region is CASSLPDRAKNIQYF. In DNA form, the CDR3 reads TGTGCCAGCAGCTTACCAGACAGAGCCAAAAACATTCAGTACTTC.

This clone was detected once. This chain links TRBV6-5 with TRBJ1-1, with a tentative D call TRBD1 (5 bases). Trimming cost V 0 bases and J 2 bases, with 7 bases left between them. The CDR3 runs 14 residues. Germline loops: CDR1 MNHEY, CDR2 SVGAGI. CDR3 DNA sequence: TGTGCCAGCAGTTACTCGCAGGGAAACACTGAAGCTTTCTTT. Encoded protein: CASSYSQGNTEAFF.

The CDR3 DNA sequence: TGTGCCAGCAGCTCCACAGGAAACCTCACAGATACGCAGTATTTT. It codes for CASSSTGNLTDTQYF. The chain is built from TRBV5-4 and TRBJ2-3; perhaps TRBD1 as D (5 bases). With 3 bases removed from V and 2 bases from J, the gap between germline ends came to 13 bases. This CDR3 is 15 amino acids long. Per germline, CDR1 SGHNT and CDR2 YYREEE (reference sequence).

V is TRBV2 and J is TRBJ1-2; TRBD1 matches at 7 bases. Germline-derived CDR1 and CDR2 are SNHLY and FYNNEI. V trimming: 5 bases; J trimming: 6 bases; junction bases outside the gene matches: 9. The CDR3 sequence is 14 residues long. The CDR3 nucleotides read TGTGCCAGCAGTCAACCATCGACAGGGAATGGCTACACCTTC. Translation: CASSQPSTGNGYTF.

The genes are TRBV27 and TRBJ2-2, with D perhaps given as TRBD1 or TRBD2 (5 bases each). This CDR3 is 15 amino acids long. The V gene's germline CDR1 is MNHEY and CDR2 SMNVEV (reference sequence). V lost 6 bases and J 6 bases, leaving 17 bases between the germline ends. The CDR3 sequence is CASSPLRGIAGELFF. The CDR3 DNA follows: TGTGCCAGCAGCCCACTGAGGGGCATCGCCGGGGAGCTGTTTTTT.

This clone has only a few counts. CDR3 in DNA: TGTGCCAGCTCACCACAGTACGATAATTCACCCCTCCACTTT. Protein product: CASSPQYDNSPLHF. The genes are TRBV18 and TRBJ1-6; no clear D gene. The CDR3 consists of 14 residues. The ends were cut back, 1 base at V and 5 bases at J, with 6 bases in the middle. Germline CDR1 reads KGHSH; CDR2 reads LQKENI.

The V and J genes are TRBV7-2 and TRBJ1-5; D is uncertain. This CDR3 has 16 residues. CDR1 and CDR2 (germline): SGHTA, FQGNSA. Trimming removed 1 base at V and 2 bases at J, with 12 bases between. As DNA, the CDR3 is TGTGCCAGCAGCTTAGAGCCGGCGCGGGGCAATCAGCCCCAGCATTTT. It yields the protein CASSLEPARGNQPQHF.

This chain joins TRBV7-9 and TRBJ2-7; D unresolved. V dropped 1 base and J dropped 5 bases, with 24 bases sitting between them. Germline lookup yields CDR1 SEHNR and CDR2 FQNEAQ (reference sequence). This CDR3 spans 18 amino acids. The CDR3 spells CASSLERLAGEAFNEQYF. CDR3 DNA sequence: TGTGCCAGCAGCTTAGAAAGGTTAGCAGGTGAGGCATTCAACGAGCAGTACTTC.

The chain recombines TRBV9 with TRBJ2-7; D assignment may be TRBD1 or TRBD2 (6 bases each). Germline values: CDR1 SGDLS, CDR2 YYNGEE. The CDR3 spans 15 residues. V lost 1 base and J 4 bases, leaving 15 bases between the germline ends. The CDR3 bases are TGTGCCAGCAGCGTATCCCCGGGGGCTGCTTACGAGCAGTACTTC. Amino acid sequence: CASSVSPGAAYEQYF.

V usage is TRBV11-2 and J usage is TRBJ2-1; 7 bases match TRBD1. The CDR3 contains 14 residues. Per the germline V gene, CDR1 is SGHAT and CDR2 is FQNNGV. The J segment lost 10 bases and the V segment lost 3 bases, leaving 9 bases of the junction unmatched. The CDR3 is CASSLTGQWGEQFF. In DNA form, the CDR3 reads TGTGCCAGCAGCTTGACAGGGCAATGGGGAGAGCAGTTCTTC.